A single sample is the source of the 10 T cell receptor beta chains below, sequenced in a study of cytotoxic CD8 clonotypes in ibrutinib-treated CLL. The repertoire was sequenced with immunoSEQ multiplex PCR; TCRdb's copy has only in-frame clones and lacks some. The table records about 160,000 clones, approximately 77% of them present only once. This material consisted of PBMCs, taken after 12 months of ibrutinib treatment. The receptors derive from a human donor with chronic lymphocytic leukemia.

The chain employs TRBV10-3 and TRBJ2-1, with unresolved D. Trimming removed 3 bases from V and 2 bases from J, with 11 bases in between. Germline CDR1 reads ENHRY; CDR2 reads SYGVKD. CDR3 size: 15 residues. The CDR3 reads CAISDRMGTYNEQFF. The CDR3 DNA reads TGTGCCATCAGTGACCGAATGGGGACCTACAATGAGCAGTTCTTC.

The chain has TRBV27 and TRBJ1-1; D is possibly TRBD1 (5 bases). V was shortened by 6 bases and J by 1 base, with 18 bases between the two germline ends. The CDR3 runs to 16 residues. Germline assignment: CDR1 MNHEY and CDR2 SMNVEV (reference sequence). The DNA for the CDR3 is TGTGCCAGCAGGCCGGGGGGGGGAACTTCGAACACTGAAGCTTTCTTT. Its protein product is CASRPGGGTSNTEAFF.

The chain is built from TRBV7-2 and TRBJ2-7; 9 bases are a match to TRBD2. This CDR3 is 14 amino acids long. V was pared by 4 bases and J by 3 bases, with 4 bases of the junction left unmatched. Germline lookup yields CDR1 SGHTA and CDR2 FQGNSA. CDR3 in DNA: TGTGCCAGCAGCTCGCGGGGGGGCAACTACGAGCAGTACTTC. It encodes CASSSRGGNYEQYF. Drawing the rest from reference TRBV7-2 and TRBJ2-7, the complete variable domain is GAGVSQSPSNKVTEKGKDVELRCDPISGHTALYWYRQSLGQGLEFLIYFQGNSAPDKSGLPSDRFSAERTGGSVSTLTIQRTQQEDSAVYLCASSSRGGNYEQYFGPGTRLTVT.

The genes are TRBV30 and TRBJ2-1; 9 nucleotides match TRBD2. The CDR3 is 15 residues long. Germline CDR1 and CDR2: GTSNPN and SVGIG (reference sequence). V dropped 5 bases and J dropped 6; count of bases not matched to a gene: 11. This CDR3 reads CAWACGAGGPNEQFF. DNA of the CDR3: TGTGCCTGGGCGTGCGGGGCGGGGGGGCCCAATGAGCAGTTCTTC.

As DNA, the CDR3 is TGTGCCAGCAGTGATAGGGGCAGGGGGCAAAATCAGCCCCAGCATTTT. As protein: CASSDRGRGQNQPQHF. V is TRBV2 and J is TRBJ1-5, with 8 nucleotides matching TRBD1. CDR1 and CDR2 (germline): SNHLY, FYNNEI. The CDR3 is made up of 16 amino acids. J lost 4 bases, V lost 3 bases, and 8 bases had no gene match.

The V gene is TRBV4-1, the J gene TRBJ2-7; D possibly corresponds to TRBD1 (6 bases). The CDR3 runs to 12 residues. The V gene's germline CDR1 is MGHRA and CDR2 YSYEKL. Trimming removed 8 bases at V and 2 bases at J, with 10 bases between. In DNA form, the CDR3 reads TGCGCCAGCGGCACAGGGACCTACGAGCAGTACTTC. Translating it yields CASGTGTYEQYF.

The rearrangement links TRBV27 to TRBJ1-2; D gene uncertain. V was cut by 6 bases and J by 7 bases, with 24 bases left in between. This CDR3 comprises 16 residues. The germline V gene has CDR1 MNHEY and CDR2 SMNVEV (reference sequence). This chain's CDR3 is CASRSGRESNPAGYTF. The DNA for the CDR3 is TGTGCCAGCAGATCGGGGAGAGAATCCAACCCCGCTGGCTACACCTTC.

The CDR3 DNA follows: TGTGCCAGCAGCTTAGTGTTGGGGGCCAACGAGCAGTACTTC. This sequence encodes CASSLVLGANEQYF. The chain has TRBV7-6 and TRBJ2-7, with a weak D call TRBD1 (6 bases). The CDR3 totals 14 residues. V lost 1 base and J lost 5, with 12 bases in between. The germline gives CDR1 SGHVS, CDR2 FNYEAQ.

The chain combines TRBV7-8 with TRBJ1-1; D is unresolved. This CDR3 comprises 13 residues. V lost 2 bases to trimming and J lost 5 bases, with 9 bases between them. Germline V gene sequence: CDR1 SGHVS, CDR2 FQNEAQ. DNA for the CDR3: TGTGCCAGCAGCTTAAAAGGGTGGACTGAAGCTTTCTTT. As protein: CASSLKGWTEAFF.

The chain couples TRBV28 to TRBJ2-5; no clear D gene. Trimming cost V 8 bases and J 3 bases, with 10 bases left between them. Looked up from germline, CDR1 is MDHEN and CDR2 is SYDVKM. The CDR3 sequence is 12 residues long. The CDR3, as DNA: TGTGCCAGCGGGCGAGAGGAAGAGACCCAGTACTTC. It yields the protein CASGREEETQYF.